Listed below are T cell receptor beta chains from one sample, sequenced in a study of CD8+ T cells in alopecia areata. Using immunoSEQ multiplex PCR, the repertoire was profiled, and TCRdb retains in-frame clones only, with some absent. The table records roughly 120,000 clones, approximately 38% of them present only once. What was sequenced was CD4+ T cells sorted from blood. These receptors all come from a human donor with alopecia areata. CDR3s include the opening cysteine and the closing phenylalanine or tryptophan. A D gene is named only where the DNA matches it firmly. Part of the rows lack a size; the others show once, few, many or a class for expanded clones.

d_gene	v_gene	j_gene	abundance	CDR3nt	CDR3aa
TRBD1	TRBV14	TRBJ2-1	-	TGTGCCAGCAGCCAATGGAGCGCCTCCCGGGACAGGGGCGATGAGCAGTTCTTC	CASSQWSASRDRGDEQFF
-	TRBV5-4	TRBJ2-1	-	TGTGCCAGCAGCTCCGGTGGTAGCGGCTCCTACAATGAGCAGTTCTTC	CASSSGGSGSYNEQFF
-	TRBV29-1	TRBJ1-1	few	TGCAGCGTTGTAGGGGCGATGAACACTGAAGCTTTCTTT	CSVVGAMNTEAFF
TRBD2	TRBV19	TRBJ2-1	many	TGTGCCAGTAGTTTACCGGGAGGGCTGAATGAGCAGTTCTTC	CASSLPGGLNEQFF
-	TRBV30	TRBJ2-5	few	TGTGCCTGGGCCGCTGAGACCCAGTACTTC	CAWAAETQYF
-	TRBV29-1	TRBJ2-2	few	TGCAGCGTTTCCGAGACTGGGCTCGGGGAGCTGTTTTTT	CSVSETGLGELFF
-	TRBV29-1	TRBJ1-1	few	TGCAGCGGACGGAACACTGAAGCTTTCTTT	CSGRNTEAFF
-	TRBV27	TRBJ1-5	few	TGTGCCAGCAGACCCCGCGCAGGACACCATCAGCCCCAGCATTTT	CASRPRAGHHQPQHF
-	TRBV29-1	TRBJ2-7	few	TGCAGCGTTGTAAGCGGCAGGGCCACCTACGAGCAGTACTTC	CSVVSGRATYEQYF
TRBD1	TRBV2	TRBJ1-1	-	TGTGCCAGCTCCCGGAGACAGGGGAACACTGAAGCTTTCTTT	CASSRRQGNTEAFF